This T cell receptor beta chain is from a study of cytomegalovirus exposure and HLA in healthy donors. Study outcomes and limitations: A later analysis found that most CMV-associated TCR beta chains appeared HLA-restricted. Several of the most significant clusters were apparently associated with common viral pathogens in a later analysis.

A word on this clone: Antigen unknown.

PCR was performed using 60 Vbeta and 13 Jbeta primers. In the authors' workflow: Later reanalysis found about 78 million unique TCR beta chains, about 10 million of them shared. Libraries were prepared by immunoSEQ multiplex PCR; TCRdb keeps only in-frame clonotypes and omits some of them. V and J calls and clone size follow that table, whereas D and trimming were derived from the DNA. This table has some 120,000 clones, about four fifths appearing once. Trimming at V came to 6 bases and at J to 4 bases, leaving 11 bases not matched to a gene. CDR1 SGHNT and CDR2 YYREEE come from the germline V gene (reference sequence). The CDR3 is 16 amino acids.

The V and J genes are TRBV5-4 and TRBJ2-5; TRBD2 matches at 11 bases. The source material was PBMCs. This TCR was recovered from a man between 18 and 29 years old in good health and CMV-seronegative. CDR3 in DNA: TGTGCCAGCATGACTAGCGGGACGCGGGGGGGAGAGACCCAGTACTTC. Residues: CASMTSGTRGGETQYF.